These 3 T cell receptor beta chains share one sample of origin, sequenced in a study of blood T cell repertoires in COVID-19. Data came from immunoSEQ multiplex PCR; TCRdb stores just in-frame clones and leaves some out. The sample lists 150,000 to 200,000 clones, 70% to 85% occurring once. Sequenced input: peripheral blood. The origin of the receptors is a woman aged 40 to 50 with COVID-19, enrolled during active disease.

This clone turned up a few times. The genes are TRBV7-3 and TRBJ2-2, with unresolved D. V was cut by 4 bases and J by 11 bases, with 8 bases left in between. Germline V lookup: CDR1 SGHTA, CDR2 FQGTGA. The CDR3 is made up of 11 amino acids. CDR3 DNA: TGTGCCAGCAGCTCTTCCTCCGAGCTGTTTTTT. It is translated as CASSSSSELFF.

The genes are TRBV30 and TRBJ1-6, with 7 bases matching TRBD1. Trimming at V came to 0 bases and at J to 1 base, leaving 3 bases not matched to a gene. The V gene's germline CDR1 is GTSNPN and CDR2 SVGIG (reference sequence). This CDR3 spans 16 amino acids. CDR3 sequence (DNA): TGTGCCTGGAGTGTACAGGGGAGGTCCTATAATTCACCCCTCCACTTT. Translating gives CAWSVQGRSYNSPLHF. Supplemented by reference TRBV30 and TRBJ1-6, the full variable domain reads SQTIHQWPATLVQPVGSPLSLECTVEGTSNPNLYWYRQAAGRGLQLLFYSVGIGQISSEVPQNLSASRPQDRQFILSSKKLLLSDSGFYLCAWSVQGRSYNSPLHFGNGTRLTVT.

V usage is TRBV18 and J usage is TRBJ2-1; 7 bases line up with TRBD2. The CDR3 consists of 14 residues. From germline, CDR1 is KGHSH and CDR2 LQKENI. J lost 5 bases, V lost 0 bases, and 1 base had no gene match. The CDR3 DNA sequence: TGTGCCAGCTCACCACCTGCGGGGGACAATGAGCAGTTCTTC. Translating it yields CASSPPAGDNEQFF. Filled out from reference TRBV18 and TRBJ2-1, the complete variable domain reads NAGVMQNPRHLVRRRGQEARLRCSPMKGHSHVYWYRQLPEEGLKFMVYLQKENIIDESGMPKERFSAEFPKEGPSILRIQQVVRGDSAAYFCASSPPAGDNEQFFGPGTRLTVL.